The rows below give T cell receptor beta chains drawn from one sample of a study of cytomegalovirus exposure and HLA in healthy donors. Some clones are missing from TCRdb's copy, which holds only in-frame ones; the method was immunoSEQ multiplex PCR. Of roughly 180,000 clones listed, around 80% were seen once; the top ten hold about 2.5%. The sample comprised PBMCs. All receptors derive from a woman in her 30s in good health and CMV-seropositive. CDR3s leave out the opening cysteine and the closing phenylalanine or tryptophan.

>TRBV10-2
ASSGGDRVHEQF
>TRBV6-6
ASSFGTSPNTGELF
>TRBV7-9
ASSFGESTGELF
>TRBV6-5
ASSYLQGARSTEQF
>TRBV7-9
SSSPDRDEAF
>TRBV5-1
ASSLRGGPYNEQF
>TRBV5-4
ASSFGTAVYGYT
>TRBV5-1
ASSLALSADYEQY
>TRBV6-6
ASRPPGRQGEGEQY
>TRBV19
ASSILAERVEKLF
>TRBV9
ASSVVGGSSGNTIY
>TRBV2
ASNPTGRDTQY
>TRBV4-1
ASSQGGRAEAF
>TRBV9
ASSVGSGVPSTDTQY
>TRBV5-4
ASSLAHTDTQY